This entry describes one TCR beta chain. This clonotype occurred many times. Its antigen has not been determined. One base away there is no much larger clone; base qualities are not given. This sample is drawn from a study of regulatory T cells in long-lasting Graves disease (dated by TCRdb to 2020 to 2022). With respect to the entire study: To count as having persistent Graves' disease, a patient had to have received antithyroid drug treatment for over 5 years with TSH receptor autoantibodies remaining persistently positive. A total of roughly 35 samples were covered by TCR sequencing, comprising about 13 persistent and around 20 newly diagnosed Graves' disease patients. Antithyroid drugs had been taken for 8.5 to 11 years on average by persistent Graves' disease patients in the clinical cohort. The study was registered as a clinical trial and conducted in China. Peripheral blood TCR sequencing and RNA sequencing compared persistent Graves' disease patients with newly diagnosed Graves' disease patients.

Libraries were made using multiplex PCR. Sequencing relied on an Illumina HiSeq 4000. To build TCR beta libraries, CDR3 regions were amplified by Arm-PCR using iRepertoire HTBI primers. PCR products were gel purified before sequencing. The study's processing was this. Gene usage analysis of CDR3 amino acid clonotypes used the 60 to 80 TRBV and about 15 TRBJ segments found across samples. COPE and FqMerger were used to merge filtered high-quality paired reads into contigs. BLAST was used to align contigs to IMGT TRBV, TRBD and TRBJ reference genes, and CDR3 was defined according to IMGT. Clonotypes above 0.1% frequency were classified as highly expanded clones. Shannon entropy was used to measure repertoire diversity, and the Gini coefficient was used to measure V-J evenness. Clonotypes shared by more than one individual were considered public. The raw public reads went through TCRdb reprocessing: fastp at Q25, MiXCR clone calling, in-frame beta chains kept. Each entry is one CDR3 protein sequence, shown with its most common DNA and genes. These V and J calls originate from TCRdb's pipeline instead of the authors' own analysis. This sample lists almost 350,000 distinct CDR3 sequences; about 18% were detected once. In total, the top ten clones hold about 29% of the sample.

In light of the paper, this sample's time point label describes: persistent/refractory GD, antithyroid drugs over 5 years with positive TRAb. For both TCR sequencing and RNA sequencing, RNA was extracted from PBMCs in TRIzol. The diagnosis of Graves' disease followed American Thyroid Association guidelines. Patients were recruited from an endocrinology department in Xi'an, China. Each patient gave about 10 milliliters of peripheral blood, collected in an EDTA anticoagulant tube. Ficoll Paque Plus density gradient separation was used to isolate PBMCs, and no further T cell sorting was performed. An Agilent 2100 Bioanalyzer and agarose gel were used to check RNA quality, and a NanoDrop 2000 was used to measure RNA concentration. The CDR3, from cysteine to phenylalanine, totals 15 residues. Of the read, only the CDR3 DNA is kept; its 45 bases are in frame from base 1. Between the V and J ends, shortened by 1 base and 0 bases respectively, the junction contains 5 bases. Based on the germline V gene, the CDR1 and CDR2 sequences are SGHDT and YYEEEE.

The paper's findings and limits, for the study overall: Sequencing and analysis were restricted to the TCR beta chain. The study examined only peripheral blood because the primary lesion, thyroid tissue, could not be accessed. The authors acknowledged the small sample size as a limitation that may reduce accuracy. A larger number of public clonotypes was shared among persistent patients (approximately 2,600) than among newly diagnosed patients (about 990). Persistent disease showed preferential use of TRBV28, TRBJ1-2 and TRBJ2-5, whereas newly diagnosed disease favored TRBV20-1 and TRBJ2-1. Compared with newly diagnosed patients, persistent Graves' disease patients had lower TCR Shannon entropy and fewer highly expanded clones, which suggests clonal expansion.

The TCR comes from a female donor with Graves disease. Here the chain combines TRBV5-6 and TRBJ2-6; the D gene cannot be named for sure. The sample was peripheral blood mononuclear cells (PBMCs), taken when the disease was refractory, from a patient treated with antithyroid drugs. The CDR3 here reads CASSLYNSGANVLTF. The DNA is TGTGCCAGCAGCTTGTACAACTCTGGGGCCAACGTCCTGACTTTC.